The 5 T cell receptor beta chains presented below share a single source sample, sequenced in a study of T cell changes during pregnancy in multiple sclerosis. TCRdb's copy holds only in-frame clones and misses some; the assay was immunoSEQ multiplex PCR. The repertoire holds around 130,000 clones, 93% seen once, with approximately 6.2% in the top ten. The input for sequencing was peripheral blood, taken before pregnancy. The receptors here all came from a female donor with multiple sclerosis, enrolled in a pregnancy study.

This clone was seen only a few times. The genes are TRBV19 and TRBJ1-2; D is unresolved. V was trimmed by 6 bases and J by 2 bases, leaving 13 bases between them. In germline, CDR1 is LNHDA, CDR2 SQIVND (reference sequence). The length of the CDR3 is 14 residues. CDR3 DNA: TGTGCCAGTAGGAGTCAGACGGGAAACTATGGCTACACCTTC. Protein sequence: CASRSQTGNYGYTF.

This clone came up once. The chain uses TRBV7-2 and TRBJ1-1, with unresolved D. The CDR3 extends over 13 amino acids. Trimming took 8 bases from V and 6 from J, leaving 16 bases between them. Germline CDR1 is SGHTA and CDR2 is FQGNSA. Here the CDR3 DNA reads TGTGCCAGCCGCGAAGGAGGCAGGCCTGAAGCTTTCTTT. Residues: CASREGGRPEAFF.

This chain connects TRBV11-3 to TRBJ1-2, with 8 bases that match TRBD1. This CDR3 has 16 residues. After removal of 2 bases from V and 5 bases from J, the junction contained 10 bases not matched to a gene. CDR1 and CDR2 from the germline V gene are SGHNT and YENEEA. The CDR3 loop reads CASSLKIGTGDYGYTF. In DNA, the CDR3 is TGTGCCAGCAGCTTAAAAATAGGGACAGGAGATTATGGCTACACCTTC.

J is TRBJ2-3 and V is TRBV18, with D maybe TRBD2 (6 bases). There are 14 residues in the CDR3. Trimming shortened V by 4 bases and J by 0 bases, and 8 bases separated the two germline ends. CDR1 and CDR2 (germline): KGHSH, LQKENI. The CDR3 region is CASSLGTSTDTQYF. The CDR3 region has the DNA TGTGCCAGCTCACTCGGGACTAGCACAGATACGCAGTATTTT.

In the case of this clone: Other nucleotide sequences in the sample specify the same CDR3. The gene calls are TRBV2 and TRBJ2-1; TRBD1 aligns across 7 bases. CDR3 size: 13 residues. CDR1 is SNHLY and CDR2 is FYNNEI in the germline V gene. CDR3 sequence (DNA): TGTGCTAGAACGAAACAGGGGCACAATGAGCAGTTCTTC. Protein: CARTKQGHNEQFF.